The present TCR beta chain was sequenced within a study of T cell repertoires in cytomegalovirus infection. As for the study in general: In public TCR beta signatures, there were indications of both CMV infection and matching HLA type.

The study's findings and limits: The cumulative frequency of public TCR beta families identified carriers of CMV plus the relevant HLA. Within the response measured ex vivo, HLA-C-restricted CMV-specific TCR beta clonotypes were dominant.

TCRdb re-called the reads through MiXCR, storing one row per CDR3 protein. The sample includes fewer than 550,000 distinct CDR3 sequences, about 17% of them seen just once. CDR1 and CDR2 (germline): SGHAT, FQDESV (reference sequence). The V and J ends lost 1 base and 0 bases respectively, with 9 bases between them. This CDR3 region has 15 residues. In its sample, this clonotype was seen many times. Its antigen remains unknown. The rearrangement uses TRBV11-1 and TRBJ1-1; D uncertain. The sequenced sample was CD8+ T cells from PBMCs. This clonotype originated in a human donor in good health (CMV status not recorded). Some clones in this sample may be carry-over from other donors' samples. CDR3 region: CASSLGRSMNTEAFF. The CDR3 DNA reads TGTGCCAGCAGCTTAGGCAGGTCGATGAACACTGAAGCTTTCTTT. Complete variable domain (other parts from reference TRBV11-1 and TRBJ1-1): EAEVAQSPRYKITEKSQAVAFWCDPISGHATLYWYRQILGQGPELLVQFQDESVVDDSQLPKDRFSAERLKGVDSTLKIQPAELGDSAMYLCASSLGRSMNTEAFFGQGTRLTVV.